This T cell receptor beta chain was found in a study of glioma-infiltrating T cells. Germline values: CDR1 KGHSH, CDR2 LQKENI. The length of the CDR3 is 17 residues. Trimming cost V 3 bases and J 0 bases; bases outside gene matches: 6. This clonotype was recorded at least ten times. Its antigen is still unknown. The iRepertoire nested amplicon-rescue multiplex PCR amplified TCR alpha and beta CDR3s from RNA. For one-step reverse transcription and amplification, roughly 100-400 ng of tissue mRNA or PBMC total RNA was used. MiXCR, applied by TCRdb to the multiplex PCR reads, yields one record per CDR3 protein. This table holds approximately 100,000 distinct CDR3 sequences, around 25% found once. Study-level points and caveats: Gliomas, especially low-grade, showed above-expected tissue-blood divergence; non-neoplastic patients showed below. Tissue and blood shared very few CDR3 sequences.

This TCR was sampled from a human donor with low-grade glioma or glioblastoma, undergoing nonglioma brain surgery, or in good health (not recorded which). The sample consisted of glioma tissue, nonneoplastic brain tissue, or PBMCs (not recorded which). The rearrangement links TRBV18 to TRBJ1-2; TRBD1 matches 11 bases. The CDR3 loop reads CASSPGTGGTSNYGYTF. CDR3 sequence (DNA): TGTGCCAGCTCACCGGGGACAGGGGGAACCTCTAACTATGGCTACACCTTC.